This T cell receptor (beta chain) derives from a study of chemoradiotherapy in HPV16-positive cancers. Background on the study: Two HPV16-positive patients' cells yielded candidate HPV-specific clones and common motifs. Study-level results: Functional assays defining HPV-specific T cells used only a couple of HPV16-positive patients. Candidate HPV-specific clones and E7-related TCR motifs grew in tumor during treatment.

Generated by immunoSEQ multiplex PCR, the TCRdb table keeps only in-frame clones and is missing some. This sample has 8,200 or so clones, with 88% found just once. The CDR3 length is 18 residues. Trimming removed 2 bases at V and 3 bases at J, with 23 bases between. In the case of this clone: No antigen is known for it.

Repeated repertoire sampling spanned the course of chemoradiotherapy. This rearrangement joins TRBV5-3 to TRBJ1-2, with a weak D call TRBD1 (6 bases). TRBV5-3 is sorted into the ORF group, with uncertain function. The source was tumor tissue, collected from a patient who underwent chemoradiotherapy. The receptor's source is a human donor with HPV-associated anogenital cancer. The CDR3 DNA reads as TGTGCCAGAAGCTTCTTATTGCGACAGGTCACGGCGGACTATGGCTACACCTTC. Its translation: CARSFLLRQVTADYGYTF.